The next 20 T cell receptor beta chains were all read from a single sample in a study of blood T cells in healthy people across ages. Combining a sample-barcoded 5' primer with a J-beta primer mix, a second PCR ran for 7 to 11 cycles. Using its own MiXCR run on the 5' RACE reads, TCRdb lists one record per CDR3 protein. The sample shows approximately 830,000 distinct CDR3 sequences, around 62% of them seen only once. Sequences were obtained from blood. The origin of the receptors is a man younger than 45 in good health.

The chain recombines TRBV25-1 with TRBJ2-4; D gene unclear. Deletions cut 3 bases from V and 0 bases from J, with 9 bases between. Per germline, CDR1 MGHDK and CDR2 SYGVNS. The CDR3 contains 15 residues. In DNA form, the CDR3 reads TGTGCCAGCAGTGACGACACCGTAGCCAAAAACATTCAGTACTTC. Protein product: CASSDDTVAKNIQYF.

The rearrangement links TRBV4-2 to TRBJ1-4, with unresolved D. The germline V gene has CDR1 LGHNA and CDR2 YNFKEQ. V dropped 7 bases and J dropped 0 bases, with 9 bases sitting between them. The CDR3 length is 14 residues. Here the CDR3 DNA reads TGTGCCAGCATGTACAGTGCAACTAATGAAAAACTGTTTTTT. Translating gives CASMYSATNEKLFF.

The rearrangement links TRBV20-1 to TRBJ1-2, with D uncertain. The length of the CDR3 is 12 residues. The ends were cut back, 6 bases at V and 2 bases at J, with 10 bases in the middle. CDR1 is DFQATT and CDR2 is SNEGSKA in the germline V gene (reference sequence). The CDR3 loop reads CSAEGKNYGYTF. The CDR3 region has the DNA TGCAGTGCCGAGGGCAAAAACTATGGCTACACCTTC.

The chain has TRBV24-1 and TRBJ2-7; possibly TRBD1 or TRBD2 for D (5 bases each). The V end lost 5 bases, the J end lost 2 bases, and 9 bases lay between the germline ends. CDR3 size: 13 residues. Germline CDR1 and CDR2: KGHDR and SFDVKD. As DNA, the CDR3 is TGTGCCACCAGTGTCGAGGGGACCTACGAGCAGTACTTC. This codes for CATSVEGTYEQYF.

The CDR3 sequence is CASSLATSGGSSGTQFF. The CDR3 bases are TGTGCCAGCAGCTTGGCCACTAGCGGGGGGAGTTCAGGGACCCAGTTCTTC. The V call is TRBV7-2, the J call TRBJ2-1; 12 nucleotides match TRBD2. V was clipped by 3 bases and J by 13 bases; unmatched bases: 16. CDR3 length: 17 residues. Germline loops: CDR1 SGHTA, CDR2 FQGNSA.

The rearrangement uses TRBV16 and TRBJ2-2; 9 bases match TRBD1. The CDR3 runs to 17 residues. Germline trimming cut 3 bases from V and 5 bases from J; bases unmatched to any gene: 10. Germline CDR1 is KGHSY and CDR2 is FQNENV. CDR3 amino acids: CASSHLGGQGMTGELFF. The CDR3 DNA is TGTGCCAGCAGCCATTTGGGCGGACAGGGGATGACCGGGGAGCTGTTTTTT. The full variable domain, with the rest looked up from reference TRBV16 and TRBJ2-2, is GEEVAQTPKHLVRGEGQKAKLYCAPIKGHSYVFWYQQVLKNEFKFLISFQNENVFDETGMPKERFSAKCLPNSPCSLEIQATKLEDSAVYFCASSHLGGQGMTGELFFGEGSRLTVL.

The chain carries TRBV2 and TRBJ2-4; D is possibly TRBD2 (6 bases). Germline V gene sequence: CDR1 SNHLY, CDR2 FYNNEI. This CDR3 spans 14 amino acids. Deletions cut 5 bases from V and 13 bases from J, with 21 bases between. CDR3 nucleotides: TGTGCCAGCAGTCGAACGGGACTCAACCGGGGGCAGTACTTC. It yields the protein CASSRTGLNRGQYF. The whole variable domain, remainder taken from reference TRBV2 and TRBJ2-4, is EPEVTQTPSHQVTQMGQEVILRCVPISNHLYFYWYRQILGQKVEFLVSFYNNEISEKSEIFDDQFSVERPDGSNFTLKIRSTKLEDSAMYFCASSRTGLNRGQYFGAGTRLSVL.

The genes are TRBV4-3 and TRBJ2-3, with a weak D call TRBD2 (6 bases). The CDR3 has 18 amino acids. Per germline, CDR1 LGHNA and CDR2 YSLEER. V dropped 0 bases and J dropped 2 bases, with 18 bases sitting between them. The CDR3: CASSQERVASDPTDTQYF. The DNA for the CDR3 is TGCGCCAGCAGCCAAGAAAGGGTGGCTAGCGACCCCACAGATACGCAGTATTTT.

The rearrangement joins TRBV7-8 to TRBJ1-1; D uncertain. V dropped 5 bases and J dropped 5 bases, with 12 bases sitting between them. The CDR3 is made up of 13 amino acids. Germline V gene lookup returns CDR1 SGHVS and CDR2 FQNEAQ. Here the CDR3 reads CASSVGVSTEAFF. CDR3 nucleotide sequence: TGTGCCAGCAGCGTCGGAGTGTCTACTGAAGCTTTCTTT.

The chain carries TRBV12-3 or TRBV12-4 and TRBJ2-4, with D unclear. The DNA end favors TRBJ2-5, so the J call may be wrong. The CDR3 has 13 amino acids. CDR3 nucleotides: TGTGCCAGCAATGCGGTGGGTGAAGAGACCCAGTACTTC. Its translation is CASNAVGEETQYF.

The chain has TRBV19 and TRBJ1-5; 11 nucleotides agree with TRBD1. CDR1 is LNHDA and CDR2 is SQIVND in the germline V gene (reference sequence). The CDR3 runs to 16 residues. J gave up 5 bases and V 8 bases, and 11 bases lay outside the gene matches. The CDR3 coding sequence is TGTGCCAGTGTGGACAGGGGGCGCGTGGGGGATCAGCCCCAGCATTTT. As protein: CASVDRGRVGDQPQHF.

CDR3 region: CASSPPAGAPHNEQFF. In nucleotides, the CDR3 is TGTGCCAGCAGCCCACCAGCGGGGGCCCCCCACAATGAGCAGTTCTTC. The rearrangement uses TRBV6-5 and TRBJ2-1; 8 nucleotides line up with TRBD2. The CDR3 has 16 amino acids. Germline values: CDR1 MNHEY, CDR2 SVGAGI. Trimming cost V 6 bases and J 5 bases; bases outside gene matches: 12.

The chain combines TRBV9 with TRBJ2-4; D perhaps matches TRBD1 (6 bases). This CDR3 contains 13 residues. The germline gives CDR1 SGDLS, CDR2 YYNGEE. V was shortened by 1 base and J by 7 bases, with 9 bases between the two germline ends. CDR3 DNA: TGTGCCAGCAGCGTACCAGGGGCGAACATTCAGTACTTC. This sequence encodes CASSVPGANIQYF.

The CDR3 DNA sequence: TGTGCCAGCAGTCATAGCGGGTGGTGGTTCTTC. This codes for CASSHSGWWFF. V usage is TRBV12-3 or TRBV12-4 and J usage is TRBJ2-1, with TRBD2 matching 7 bases. The junction had 7 bases not matched to a gene; V was cut back by 5 bases and J by 15 bases. This CDR3 spans 11 amino acids.

This chain uses TRBV5-1 with TRBJ2-5; D gene uncertain. The CDR3 totals 15 residues. CDR1 is SGHRS, CDR2 YFSETQ, per germline. V lost 2 bases, J lost 0 bases, and 11 bases lay in between. The CDR3 nucleotides read TGCGCCAGCAGCTTAGTGCTCCAGAACCAAGAGACCCAGTACTTC. As protein: CASSLVLQNQETQYF.

This chain joins TRBV12-3 or TRBV12-4 and TRBJ1-1, with D perhaps matching TRBD1 (5 bases). This CDR3 is 13 amino acids long. V was trimmed by 8 bases and J by 6 bases, leaving 16 bases between them. Written as DNA, the CDR3 is TGTGCCAGCTCCCTGGGAAGGGGCGCTGAAGCTTTCTTT. Translating gives CASSLGRGAEAFF.

The chain recombines TRBV20-1 with TRBJ1-5; 8 nucleotides match TRBD1. There are 18 residues in the CDR3. Germline V lookup: CDR1 DFQATT, CDR2 SNEGSKA (reference sequence). V shed 1 base and J 4 bases; nucleotides not matched to a gene: 15. CDR3 in DNA: TGCAGTGCTAGAGTAGCTTCGACAGGGGTTGGGGAGAATCAGCCCCAGCATTTT. Its protein is CSARVASTGVGENQPQHF.

The rearrangement joins TRBV6-5 to TRBJ1-5; no clear D gene. The CDR3 is 14 residues long. V was trimmed by 2 bases and J by 7 bases, leaving 12 bases between them. Germline V lookup: CDR1 MNHEY, CDR2 SVGAGI. In DNA, the CDR3 is TGTGCCAGCAGTTACGCCTGGGGTGGCCAGCCCCAGCATTTT. Protein: CASSYAWGGQPQHF.

The chain carries TRBV20-1 and TRBJ2-7, with TRBD1 matching 7 bases. V gave up 5 bases and J gave up 0 bases; unmatched junction bases: 4. The CDR3 is 13 amino acids. Germline CDR1 DFQATT, CDR2 SNEGSKA (reference sequence). CDR3 sequence reads: CSARRDSSYEQYF. CDR3 coding DNA: TGCAGTGCTCGACGGGACAGCTCCTACGAGCAGTACTTC.

The chain links TRBV7-6 to TRBJ2-7; 11 bases match TRBD2. Germline V gives CDR1 SGHVS, CDR2 FNYEAQ. The junction had 6 bases not matched to a gene; V was cut back by 4 bases and J by 4 bases. This CDR3 is built from 15 residues. DNA of the CDR3: TGTGCCAGCAGCTCCCTTAGCGGGGGGGTGTACGAGCAGTACTTC. It is translated as CASSSLSGGVYEQYF. Full variable domain (outside the CDR3, taken from reference TRBV7-6 and TRBJ2-7): GAGVSQSPRYKVTKRGQDVALRCDPISGHVSLYWYRQALGQGPEFLTYFNYEAQQDKSGLPNDRFSAERPEGSISTLTIQRTEQRDSAMYRCASSSLSGGVYEQYFGPGTRLTVT.